Following are 22 T cell receptor beta chains from one sample sequenced in a study of blood T cell repertoires in COVID-19. TCRdb's table, derived via immunoSEQ multiplex PCR, lists solely in-frame clones and lacks some. The sample lists 30,000 to 45,000 clones; 80% to 90% were seen once. The sequencing sample was made of peripheral blood. Receptors originate from a human donor in a cohort sampled during active COVID-19.

The chain recombines TRBV29-1 with TRBJ2-5; 7 bases are a match to TRBD2. CDR3 length: 11 amino acids. The V gene end was trimmed by 4 bases and the J gene end by 7 bases; junction bases not matched to a gene: 3. Germline assignment: CDR1 SQVTM and CDR2 ANQGSEA. CDR3 nucleotides: TGCAGCGTTGCCCCGGGGGGGACCCAGTACTTC. As protein: CSVAPGGTQYF. Variable domain in full (rest from reference TRBV29-1 and TRBJ2-5): SAVISQKPSRDICQRGTSLTIQCQVDSQVTMMFWYRQQPGQSLTLIATANQGSEATYESGFVIDKFPISRPNLTFSTLTVSNMSPEDSSIYLCSVAPGGTQYFGPGTRLLVL.

J is TRBJ2-7 and V is TRBV4-3; TRBD2 might be the D (6 bases). The CDR3 spans 15 residues. V lost 0 bases and J 3 bases, leaving 12 bases between the germline ends. Per the germline V gene, CDR1 is LGHNA and CDR2 is YSLEER. This CDR3 reads CASSQDSGRYYEQYF. The CDR3 nucleotides are TGCGCCAGCAGCCAAGATAGCGGCAGGTACTACGAGCAGTACTTC.

This clone was seen a few times. This chain uses TRBV30 with TRBJ1-2; 7 bases map to TRBD1. CDR3 size: 12 residues. CDR1 is GTSNPN and CDR2 is SVGIG in the germline V gene (reference sequence). Trimming at V came to 4 bases and at J to 4 bases, leaving 3 bases not matched to a gene. DNA of the CDR3: TGTGCCTGGACAAGGGACAGCTATGGCTACACCTTC. This sequence encodes CAWTRDSYGYTF.

The chain couples TRBV19 to TRBJ1-2; 8 positions match TRBD1. This CDR3 has 14 amino acids. Germline CDR1 LNHDA, CDR2 SQIVND (reference sequence). With 7 bases clipped from V and 8 bases from J, the junction kept 12 bases outside the gene matches. CDR3 amino acids: CASTDHDRGWGYTF. Written as DNA, the CDR3 is TGTGCCAGTACCGACCACGACAGGGGATGGGGCTACACCTTC.

This clone was counted a single time. The chain combines TRBV23-1 with TRBJ1-5; a possible D gene is TRBD1 (6 bases). TRBV23-1 is assigned to the ORF class and has an uncertain function. Deletions cut 4 bases from V and 4 bases from J, with 8 bases between. The CDR3 has 13 residues. The CDR3 region has the DNA TGCGCCAGCAGTCCCCAGGGGAATCAGCCCCAGCATTTT. Residues: CASSPQGNQPQHF.

V usage is TRBV6-1 and J usage is TRBJ2-2, with no clear D. Trimming took off 6 bases at V and 1 base at J, with 9 bases between the two ends. This CDR3 is built from 14 residues. Germline-derived CDR1 and CDR2 are MNHNS and SASEGT. CDR3 sequence (DNA): TGTGCCAGCAGCCCCACAGTGAACACCGGGGAGCTGTTTTTT. It codes for CASSPTVNTGELFF.

The V call is TRBV7-2, the J call TRBJ2-7; 9 nucleotides agree with TRBD2. Germline loops: CDR1 SGHTA, CDR2 FQGNSA. Trimming took 1 base from V and 5 from J; bases not matched to a gene: 6. The CDR3 consists of 15 residues. The chain's CDR3 is CASSLETSGWNEQYF. In nucleotides, the CDR3 is TGTGCCAGCAGCTTAGAAACTAGCGGGTGGAACGAGCAGTACTTC.

This clone was detected a few times. This chain links TRBV9 with TRBJ1-3; 9 positions agree with TRBD1. The CDR3 extends over 15 amino acids. V shed 2 bases and J 4 bases; nucleotides not matched to a gene: 4. Germline-derived CDR1 and CDR2 are SGDLS and YYNGEE. The CDR3 DNA reads TGTGCCAGCAGCGTGGGACAGGGAGGAGGAAACACCATATATTTT. This encodes CASSVGQGGGNTIYF. The variable domain in full, with the rest retrieved from reference TRBV9 and TRBJ1-3, is DSGVTQTPKHLITATGQRVTLRCSPRSGDLSVYWYQQSLDQGLQFLIQYYNGEERAKGNILERFSAQQFPDLHSELNLSSLELGDSALYFCASSVGQGGGNTIYFGEGSWLTVV.

The chain combines TRBV19 with TRBJ2-2; 9 nucleotides line up with TRBD2. This CDR3 has 17 amino acids. V was pared by 7 bases and J by 3 bases, with 12 bases of the junction left unmatched. Germline CDR1 reads LNHDA; CDR2 reads SQIVND (reference sequence). CDR3 amino acids: CASKGWLAGSYTGELFF. CDR3 coding DNA: TGTGCCAGTAAAGGGTGGCTAGCGGGGTCCTACACCGGGGAGCTGTTTTTT.

The rearrangement joins TRBV6-5 to TRBJ2-7; D is unresolved. The CDR3 has 12 amino acids. V was cut by 7 bases and J by 5 bases, with 12 bases left in between. The germline V gene encodes CDR1 MNHEY and CDR2 SVGAGI. The CDR3: CASTRTGDEQYF. In DNA, the CDR3 is TGTGCCAGCACCCGAACTGGAGACGAGCAGTACTTC.

This chain uses TRBV11-2 with TRBJ2-1; TRBD2 matches 9 bases. V shed 7 bases, J shed 4 bases, and the junction held 8 bases outside the gene matches. This CDR3 has 15 residues. Germline V gene sequence: CDR1 SGHAT, CDR2 FQNNGV. CDR3: CASNQLAGRYNEQFF. CDR3 sequence (DNA): TGTGCCAGCAATCAGCTAGCGGGGAGATACAATGAGCAGTTCTTC.

The V and J genes are TRBV28 and TRBJ1-4; D unclear. Germline V CDR1 and CDR2: MDHEN, SYDVKM. The CDR3 is 12 amino acids. The V end lost 5 bases, the J end lost 8 bases, and 9 bases lay between the germline ends. CDR3 loop: CASSPLLEKLFF. CDR3 sequence (DNA): TGTGCCAGCAGTCCCCTTTTAGAAAAACTGTTTTTT.

The chain has TRBV2 and TRBJ1-1, with 9 bases aligning to TRBD1. The germline V gene has CDR1 SNHLY and CDR2 FYNNEI. This CDR3 is 10 amino acids long. V lost 6 bases, J lost 13 bases, and 3 bases stayed unmatched. CDR3 nucleotide sequence: TGTGCCAGCAGGGGGACAGGGAATTTCTTT. Translated, it gives CASRGTGNFF.

The chain employs TRBV18 and TRBJ2-1, with 9 bases fitting TRBD1. The CDR3 is 19 residues long. Per the germline V gene, CDR1 is KGHSH and CDR2 is LQKENI. Unmatched junction bases numbered 16, after V lost 3 bases and J lost 4 bases. CDR3 DNA: TGTGCCAGCTCACCCCCGCTGGACAGGGGAACCTTCCCTTACAATGAGCAGTTCTTC. This sequence encodes CASSPPLDRGTFPYNEQFF.

This CDR3 is CASSLDLGEAKHGYTF. The CDR3 DNA reads TGTGCCAGCAGCTTGGATCTGGGAGAGGCAAAGCATGGCTACACCTTC. The chain recombines TRBV5-4 with TRBJ1-2, with D uncertain. The CDR3 loop spans 16 amino acids. The ends were cut back, 0 bases at V and 6 bases at J, with 18 bases in the middle. Per the germline V gene, CDR1 is SGHNT and CDR2 is YYREEE (reference sequence).

The chain joins TRBV7-2 to TRBJ1-2, with 9 bases that match TRBD1. There are 16 residues in the CDR3. Trimming removed 6 bases from V and 4 bases from J; junction bases left unmatched: 12. Germline assignment: CDR1 SGHTA and CDR2 FQGNSA. CDR3 DNA: TGTGCCAGCAGACTCCCGGGACAGGGATCATCCTATGGCTACACCTTC. Its translation is CASRLPGQGSSYGYTF.

The chain joins TRBV28 to TRBJ1-2; D is possibly TRBD1 (5 bases). CDR3 length: 15 amino acids. Between the trimmed V and J ends, which lost 4 bases and 4 bases, there was a span of 16 bases. Germline V gene data show CDR1 as MDHEN and CDR2 as SYDVKM. Here the CDR3 reads CASSSWTGEVYGYTF. Written as DNA, the CDR3 is TGTGCCAGCAGTTCCTGGACGGGGGAGGTCTATGGCTACACCTTC.

V gene TRBV7-9 combines with J gene TRBJ2-7, with D unresolved. Germline values: CDR1 SEHNR, CDR2 FQNEAQ (reference sequence). V dropped 1 base and J dropped 7 bases, with 5 bases sitting between them. The CDR3 totals 11 residues. CDR3 loop: CASSLDWEQYF. The CDR3 region has the DNA TGTGCCAGCAGCTTAGACTGGGAGCAGTACTTC.

This sequence joins TRBV3-1 (or the pseudogene TRBV3-2) and TRBJ1-3; D remains unclear. V lost 7 bases, J lost 1 base, and 11 bases lay in between. The CDR3 has 14 amino acids. Germline V gene sequence: CDR1 LGHDT, CDR2 YNNKEL (reference sequence). In DNA form, the CDR3 reads TGTGCCAGCACCCCCCAGGCGTCTGGAAACACCATATATTTT. The encoded protein is CASTPQASGNTIYF.

The J gene is TRBJ1-1, the V gene TRBV3-1 (or the pseudogene TRBV3-2); D is undetermined. This CDR3 region has 13 residues. CDR1 is LGHDT, CDR2 YNNKEL, per germline (reference sequence). Trimming took 0 bases from V and 3 from J, leaving 5 bases between them. This CDR3 is CASSQDLDTEAFF. The CDR3 DNA is TGTGCCAGCAGCCAAGATCTCGACACTGAAGCTTTCTTT.

This clone was picked up a small number of times. The gene calls are TRBV5-1 and TRBJ1-1; TRBD1 matches at 9 bases. V lost 2 bases and J lost 9; bases outside the gene matches: 8. Per germline, CDR1 SGHRS and CDR2 YFSETQ. This CDR3 has 14 residues. The CDR3 is CASSLQGAREKAFF. CDR3 DNA sequence: TGCGCCAGCAGCTTACAGGGGGCGCGAGAAAAAGCTTTCTTT.

V and J are TRBV28 and TRBJ1-1; 10 bases agree with TRBD1. The CDR3 has 14 amino acids. Germline trimming cut 6 bases from V and 6 bases from J; bases unmatched to any gene: 7. In germline, CDR1 is MDHEN, CDR2 SYDVKM. Here the CDR3 DNA reads TGTGCCAGCAGGGAAGGACAGGGGGTAGCTGAAGCTTTCTTT. Translation: CASREGQGVAEAFF.